This record concerns one T cell receptor beta chain sequence. The data were taken from a study of technical replicates of blood from several donors. Here immunoSEQ multiplex PCR was the method, and the copy in TCRdb shows in-frame clones only, minus some. The sample holds 45,000 to 55,000 clones, roughly 92% seen once. V shed 0 bases and J 7 bases; nucleotides not matched to a gene: 4. Germline V gene lookup returns CDR1 KGHSH and CDR2 LQKENI. The CDR3 runs 14 residues. Sequences were obtained from T cells isolated from PBMCs. This clonotype originated in a human donor in good health. The chain joins TRBV18 to TRBJ1-2, with TRBD1 identical over 8 bases. CDR3 sequence (DNA): TGTGCCAGCTCACCACCCACTACAGGGGGTGGCTACACCTTC. Translating it yields CASSPPTTGGGYTF.